This TCR beta chain was observed in a study of blood T cell repertoires in COVID-19. This CDR3 is built from 15 residues. The ends lost 0 bases at V and 3 bases at J; junction bases unmatched: 0. The V gene's germline CDR1 is SGHRS and CDR2 YFSETQ. TCRdb keeps only in-frame clones here, not all; method: immunoSEQ multiplex PCR. The sample includes fewer than 120,000 clones, roughly four fifths of them seen just once. V gene TRBV5-1 combines with J gene TRBJ2-2; 9 bases are shared with TRBD1. This TCR came from a woman aged 60-75 years with acute or convalescent COVID-19. Sequencing was performed on peripheral blood. The CDR3 sequence: CASSLGQGDTGELFF. DNA for the CDR3: TGCGCCAGCAGCTTGGGACAGGGGGACACCGGGGAGCTGTTTTTT. The full variable domain, with the rest looked up from reference TRBV5-1 and TRBJ2-2, is KAGVTQTPRYLIKTRGQQVTLSCSPISGHRSVSWYQQTPGQGLQFLFEYFSETQRNKGNFPGRFSGRQFSNSRSEMNVSTLELGDSALYLCASSLGQGDTGELFFGEGSRLTVL.